This T cell receptor (beta chain) was recorded in a study of blood T cell repertoires in COVID-19. Study overall: The study drew acute and convalescent COVID-19 samples from the United States, Italy and Spain.

Per the original data handling: For nucleated cells, counts were estimated from reference gene primer amplification. Sequencing used immunoSEQ multiplex PCR; TCRdb keeps in-frame clones, though not all of them. The DNA gave D and trimming, while V, J and clone size come from that table. Of hundreds of thousands of clones detected, approximately 91% appear once; the ten largest clones hold approximately 8%. The clonotype originates from a woman between 55 and 75 years old who had recovered from COVID-19. The sequenced sample consisted of PBMCs or T cells enriched from blood (not recorded which).

The CDR3 region is CASSLNHGNTEAFF. CDR3 coding DNA: TGCGCCAGCAGCTTGAATCACGGGAACACTGAAGCTTTCTTT. This chain uses TRBV5-1 with TRBJ1-1; no clear D. From germline, CDR1 is SGHRS and CDR2 YFSETQ. The ends were cut back, 1 base at V and 1 base at J, with 8 bases in the middle. This CDR3 has 14 amino acids.